This T cell receptor beta chain was obtained from a study of T cell repertoires in cytomegalovirus infection. About the study: It was recently identified HLA-C-restricted and well-studied HLA-B-restricted CMV epitopes that the study used.

This clonotype has a handful of counts. Its antigen is unidentified. TCRdb re-analysed the reads in MiXCR, keeping a single row per CDR3 protein. The data show some 800,000 distinct CDR3 sequences, 32% seen once. Germline CDR1 and CDR2: SEHNR and FQNEAQ (reference sequence). The CDR3 runs to 14 residues. V was pared by 3 bases and J by 4 bases, with 9 bases between. Specimen: cultured CD8+ T cells from PBMCs, collected from culture after CMV antigen stimulation. This clonotype was sampled from a human donor in good health (CMV status not recorded). Some clones in this sample may be carry-over from other donors' samples. The V call is TRBV7-9, the J call TRBJ2-2; D unresolved. The CDR3 DNA follows: TGTGCCAGCAGCTTCACCAGCGCCACCGGGGAGCTGTTTTTT. Protein product: CASSFTSATGELFF.